The entry below gives a single T cell receptor (beta chain) sequence along with its context. Healthy Russian Caucasian donors spanned ages about 6 to 100 years. Per sample, a minimum of 7 million PBMCs were isolated. This sample is part of a study of blood T cells in healthy people across ages. Alongside a J-beta primer mix, a sample-barcoded 5' primer served in a second PCR lasting 7 to 11 cycles. Each sample yielded at least 2.5 million CDR3-containing paired-end reads. TCRdb used MiXCR to reprocess the 5' RACE reads, holding one entry per CDR3 protein. Among around 780,000 distinct CDR3 sequences listed, roughly 56% were seen once. Germline lookup yields CDR1 ENHRY and CDR2 SYGVKD. The CDR3 loop spans 19 amino acids.

This TCR came from a man aged 40-50 years in good health. Sequencing was done on a sample of blood. This chain joins TRBV10-3 and TRBJ2-5, with TRBD2 identical over 10 bases. The J call may not be correct, given that the DNA end is closer to TRBJ2-7. The CDR3 nucleotides read TGTGCCATCAGTGGAGAGCGGGGGGGATTCGGGGGCGACCCCTACGAGCAGTACTTC. Its protein is CAISGERGGFGGDPYEQYF.